The 32 T cell receptor beta chains listed next were all sequenced from one sample in a study of shared clonotypes between healthy human individuals. This table comes from immunoSEQ multiplex PCR, and its TCRdb copy is limited to in-frame clones, with some not included. Of roughly 600,000 clones in the sample, 98% were seen once. Naive-designated CD8 cells lacked CD45RO, were positively enriched for CCR7, and omitted terminally differentiated effector memory CD45RA+ cells. The material sequenced was naive CD8+ T cells sorted from blood. All receptors derive from a man under 40 in good health.

The genes are TRBV11-2 and TRBJ2-7; tentative D call: TRBD2 (6 bases). The CDR3 has 15 residues. The V gene's germline CDR1 is SGHAT and CDR2 FQNNGV. The V gene lost 3 bases and the J gene lost 2 bases, with 14 bases spanning the gap. The CDR3 here is CASSLTGSPTYEQYF. In DNA form, the CDR3 reads TGTGCCAGCAGCTTGACCGGGAGCCCCACCTACGAGCAGTACTTC.

V is TRBV4-1 and J is TRBJ2-1, with D perhaps matching TRBD1 (5 bases). Germline-derived CDR1 and CDR2 are MGHRA and YSYEKL. With 4 bases removed from V and 0 bases from J, the gap between germline ends came to 13 bases. The CDR3 loop spans 16 amino acids. CDR3 protein: CASSLPTASSYNEQFF. CDR3 bases: TGCGCCAGCAGCCTGCCGACAGCTAGCTCCTACAATGAGCAGTTCTTC.

This chain links TRBV28 with TRBJ2-1; possibly TRBD1 for D (5 bases). V lost 4 bases and J lost 3, with 19 bases in between. The V gene's germline CDR1 is MDHEN and CDR2 SYDVKM. The CDR3 length is 17 residues. CDR3 nucleotides: TGTGCCAGCAGTTCTCCCACCCGGTGGGGCATCTACAATGAGCAGTTCTTC. Translation gives CASSSPTRWGIYNEQFF.

The chain recombines TRBV7-8 with TRBJ1-2; D is undetermined. The V end was cut by 1 base, the J end by 0 bases, with 12 bases between. The V gene's germline CDR1 is SGHVS and CDR2 FQNEAQ. The CDR3 extends over 16 amino acids. The CDR3 coding sequence is TGTGCCAGCAGCTTAGTCCTCGAGGGAACTAACTATGGCTACACCTTC. Residues: CASSLVLEGTNYGYTF.

The gene calls are TRBV5-1 and TRBJ2-1, with D unresolved. V lost 3 bases to trimming and J lost 4 bases, with 14 bases between them. CDR1 and CDR2 from the germline V gene are SGHRS and YFSETQ. The CDR3 has 15 amino acids. In nucleotides, the CDR3 is TGCGCCAGCAGCTCTGCTGGCACCACGTACAATGAGCAGTTCTTC. Its translation is CASSSAGTTYNEQFF. The entire variable domain, with the rest obtained from reference TRBV5-1 and TRBJ2-1, is as follows: KAGVTQTPRYLIKTRGQQVTLSCSPISGHRSVSWYQQTPGQGLQFLFEYFSETQRNKGNFPGRFSGRQFSNSRSEMNVSTLELGDSALYLCASSSAGTTYNEQFFGPGTRLTVL.

The chain links TRBV27 to TRBJ1-2; possibly TRBD1 for D (6 bases). V was pared by 3 bases and J by 4 bases, with 12 bases between. Germline assignment: CDR1 MNHEY and CDR2 SMNVEV (reference sequence). The CDR3 sequence is 14 residues long. CDR3: CASSLSGAGYGYTF. The CDR3 bases are TGTGCCAGCAGTTTGTCGGGGGCTGGCTATGGCTACACCTTC.

V usage is TRBV27 and J usage is TRBJ2-7; 10 nucleotides match TRBD2. The CDR3 consists of 14 residues. V lost 5 bases to trimming and J lost 5 bases; unmatched junction nucleotides: 6. CDR1 and CDR2 (germline): MNHEY, SMNVEV (reference sequence). CDR3: CASSQLAGRDEQYF. The CDR3 nucleotides are TGTGCCAGCAGTCAACTAGCGGGACGCGACGAGCAGTACTTC.

The rearrangement joins TRBV5-1 to TRBJ2-7; TRBD1 aligns across 10 bases. The CDR3 runs to 16 residues. The germline CDR1 and CDR2 sequences are SGHRS and YFSETQ. V shed 3 bases, J shed 0 bases, and the junction held 6 bases outside the gene matches. Written as DNA, the CDR3 is TGCGCCAGCAGCTCTGACAGGGGGCAAAGCTCCTACGAGCAGTACTTC. Its translation is CASSSDRGQSSYEQYF.

This chain joins TRBV9 and TRBJ2-1; 7 nucleotides agree with TRBD1. The CDR3 spans 13 residues. V was clipped by 4 bases and J by 8 bases; unmatched bases: 6. Germline CDR1 is SGDLS and CDR2 is YYNGEE. The CDR3 loop reads CASSSTGVHEQFF. The CDR3 nucleotides are TGTGCCAGCAGCAGCACAGGGGTCCATGAGCAGTTCTTC.

CDR3 sequence: CASSLTRSYNEQFF. As DNA, the CDR3 is TGTGCCAGCAGTTTAACCCGATCCTACAATGAGCAGTTCTTC. This rearrangement joins TRBV27 to TRBJ2-1; D unresolved. V lost 2 bases, J lost 1 base, and 6 bases lay in between. The CDR3 contains 14 residues. CDR1 is MNHEY, CDR2 SMNVEV, per germline (reference sequence).

This sequence joins TRBV11-2 and TRBJ2-1; 7 bases align to TRBD1. Germline loops: CDR1 SGHAT, CDR2 FQNNGV. V lost 0 bases, J lost 8 bases, and 10 bases stayed unmatched. The CDR3 is 16 residues long. CDR3 nucleotides: TGTGCCAGCAGCTTAGATCTGGGGGCAGGGGGTTATGAGCAGTTCTTC. Translating gives CASSLDLGAGGYEQFF.

This sequence joins TRBV7-6 and TRBJ2-7, with D possibly matching TRBD1 (5 bases). The germline CDR1 and CDR2 sequences are SGHVS and FNYEAQ. Trimming took 5 bases from V and 4 from J, leaving 18 bases between them. The CDR3 extends over 15 amino acids. The CDR3 is CASSASQGLEYEQYF. In nucleotides, the CDR3 is TGTGCCAGCAGCGCCAGCCAGGGTCTGGAATACGAGCAGTACTTC.

The V and J genes are TRBV7-9 and TRBJ2-1; 11 positions agree with TRBD2. There are 15 residues in the CDR3. Per the germline V gene, CDR1 is SEHNR and CDR2 is FQNEAQ (reference sequence). V shed 3 bases and J 5 bases; nucleotides not matched to a gene: 3. CDR3 protein: CASSFLTSGNNEQFF. As DNA, the CDR3 is TGTGCCAGCAGCTTCTTGACTAGCGGGAACAATGAGCAGTTCTTC.

The genes are TRBV11-2 and TRBJ2-7, with D possibly TRBD2 on 5 matching bases. This CDR3 has 12 residues. The germline CDR1 and CDR2 sequences are SGHAT and FQNNGV. Trimming pared 6 bases from V and 5 bases from J, leaving 11 bases between. Written as DNA, the CDR3 is TGTGCCAGCAGGACGTTGAGGGACGAGCAGTACTTC. Its translation is CASRTLRDEQYF.

The chain recombines TRBV25-1 with TRBJ2-1; the D gene is possibly TRBD2 (5 bases). V was shortened by 2 bases and J by 8 bases, with 13 bases between the two germline ends. CDR3 length: 14 amino acids. Germline V CDR1 and CDR2: MGHDK, SYGVNS. This CDR3 is CASSEERVSDEQFF. The CDR3 nucleotides are TGTGCCAGCAGTGAAGAGAGGGTTTCTGATGAGCAGTTCTTC.

The genes are TRBV18 and TRBJ2-7; D is unresolved. The length of the CDR3 is 14 residues. Per the germline V gene, CDR1 is KGHSH and CDR2 is LQKENI. The V end lost 9 bases, the J end lost 7 bases, and 22 bases lay between the germline ends. In DNA form, the CDR3 reads TGTGCCAGTCCCCGGGCGCTAGATGACTGGGAGCAGTACTTC. Its protein product is CASPRALDDWEQYF.

V usage is TRBV9 and J usage is TRBJ2-5, with D perhaps TRBD2 (5 bases). The CDR3 is 14 residues long. V lost 4 bases and J 0 bases, leaving 10 bases between the germline ends. Germline CDR1 is SGDLS and CDR2 is YYNGEE. In nucleotides, the CDR3 is TGTGCCAGCAGCCCGAGGGCAGACCAAGAGACCCAGTACTTC. This codes for CASSPRADQETQYF. The full variable domain, with the rest looked up from reference TRBV9 and TRBJ2-5, is DSGVTQTPKHLITATGQRVTLRCSPRSGDLSVYWYQQSLDQGLQFLIQYYNGEERAKGNILERFSAQQFPDLHSELNLSSLELGDSALYFCASSPRADQETQYFGPGTRLLVL.

The gene calls are TRBV5-1 and TRBJ2-6; possibly TRBD2 for D (5 bases). V lost 0 bases, J lost 5 bases, and 12 bases lay in between. The CDR3 totals 16 residues. Germline-derived CDR1 and CDR2 are SGHRS and YFSETQ. The CDR3, as DNA: TGCGCCAGCAGCTTGGCCGAGGGTCTTCGGGCCAACGTCCTGACTTTC. Translated, it gives CASSLAEGLRANVLTF.

The genes are TRBV7-2 and TRBJ2-2; tentatively, D is TRBD1 (5 bases). V was cut by 3 bases and J by 9 bases, with 11 bases left in between. The CDR3 contains 13 residues. Germline assignment: CDR1 SGHTA and CDR2 FQGNSA. The CDR3 nucleotides read TGTGCCAGCAGCTTGGTTCCAGGGCGGGAGCTGTTTTTT. The encoded protein is CASSLVPGRELFF.

The chain carries TRBV30 and TRBJ2-1; 14 bases are shared with TRBD2. The V and J ends lost 1 base and 7 bases, in that order; junction bases with no gene match: 0. Per the germline V gene, CDR1 is GTSNPN and CDR2 is SVGIG (reference sequence). There are 14 residues in the CDR3. CDR3 residues: CAWSGLAGGNEQFF. CDR3 sequence (DNA): TGTGCCTGGAGTGGACTAGCGGGAGGGAATGAGCAGTTCTTC.

This chain connects TRBV4-1 to TRBJ2-7; D possibly corresponds to TRBD1 (6 bases). Germline loops: CDR1 MGHRA, CDR2 YSYEKL. V was cut by 3 bases and J by 3 bases, with 12 bases left in between. This CDR3 region has 14 residues. The CDR3 sequence: CASSQQGMSYEQYF. The CDR3 nucleotides read TGCGCCAGCAGCCAGCAGGGGATGAGCTACGAGCAGTACTTC.

V usage is TRBV5-6 and J usage is TRBJ1-5; no definite D call. The CDR3 totals 12 residues. Germline CDR1 and CDR2: SGHDT and YYEEEE. Trimming stripped 4 bases from V and 7 bases from J, with 9 bases between. Here the CDR3 DNA reads TGTGCCAGCAGCGTCTCGACGCAGCCCCAGCATTTT. This translates into CASSVSTQPQHF.

The chain combines TRBV11-2 with TRBJ2-1; tentative D call: TRBD2 (6 bases). Germline lookup yields CDR1 SGHAT and CDR2 FQNNGV. The CDR3 length is 16 residues. V was shortened by 5 bases and J by 0 bases, with 14 bases between the two germline ends. The CDR3 spells CASSLHSGNSYNEQFF. The DNA for the CDR3 is TGTGCCAGCAGCCTCCATAGCGGAAACTCCTACAATGAGCAGTTCTTC.

V is TRBV7-6 and J is TRBJ2-3, with D perhaps TRBD2 (8 bases). CDR1 and CDR2 (germline): SGHVS, FNYEAQ. CDR3 length: 20 residues. V was pared by 6 bases and J by 4 bases, with 32 bases between. The CDR3 loop is CASSPDYGVVVAGTADTQYF. The CDR3 DNA reads as TGTGCCAGCAGTCCTGACTACGGGGTCGTGGTAGCGGGGACAGCAGATACGCAGTATTTT. Together with reference TRBV7-6 and TRBJ2-3, the CDR3 gives the full variable domain: GAGVSQSPRYKVTKRGQDVALRCDPISGHVSLYWYRQALGQGPEFLTYFNYEAQQDKSGLPNDRFSAERPEGSISTLTIQRTEQRDSAMYRCASSPDYGVVVAGTADTQYFGPGTRLTVL.

CDR3 DNA: TGTGCCAGCAGCACAATCGGGAACACTGAAGCTTTCTTT. Amino acid sequence: CASSTIGNTEAFF. The rearrangement links TRBV27 to TRBJ1-1; D ambiguous. V was cut by 6 bases and J by 1 base, with 9 bases left in between. From germline, CDR1 is MNHEY and CDR2 SMNVEV (reference sequence). The CDR3 contains 13 residues.

The V call is TRBV7-9, the J call TRBJ1-5; D is ambiguous. This CDR3 has 13 residues. Trimming pared 2 bases from V and 5 bases from J, leaving 7 bases between. Germline V lookup: CDR1 SEHNR, CDR2 FQNEAQ (reference sequence). DNA of the CDR3: TGTGCCAGCAGCTTAAGGCAAGATCAGCCCCAGCATTTT. Protein sequence: CASSLRQDQPQHF.

To note about this clone: The same CDR3 is also encoded by other DNA sequences in this sample. The rearrangement uses TRBV28 and TRBJ2-7; D is undetermined. V lost 5 bases, J lost 0 bases, and 5 bases lay in between. Germline V CDR1 and CDR2: MDHEN, SYDVKM. CDR3 size: 12 residues. The CDR3 here is CASSDRSYEQYF. Here the CDR3 DNA reads TGTGCCAGCAGTGACCGCTCCTACGAGCAGTACTTC.

The CDR3 DNA reads as TGTGCCAGTAGTATGAGGGCTAGCGGGTACTACGAGCAGTACTTC. It specifies CASSMRASGYYEQYF. V and J are TRBV19 and TRBJ2-7; 8 bases match TRBD2. This CDR3 spans 15 amino acids. Germline CDR1 LNHDA, CDR2 SQIVND (reference sequence). V gave up 3 bases and J gave up 3 bases; unmatched junction bases: 7.

V and J are TRBV27 and TRBJ2-2; 7 nucleotides agree with TRBD2. Per the germline V gene, CDR1 is MNHEY and CDR2 is SMNVEV (reference sequence). The CDR3 is 18 residues long. Germline trimming cut 0 bases from V and 2 bases from J; bases unmatched to any gene: 9. Here the CDR3 DNA reads TGTGCCAGCAGTTTATCGCGATTTATGGGACTAAACACCGGGGAGCTGTTTTTT. Its protein is CASSLSRFMGLNTGELFF.

The CDR3 DNA reads as TGTGCCAGCAGTGAATTTTTGGCTAGCGGGAGGGGAGATACGCAGTATTTT. Protein sequence: CASSEFLASGRGDTQYF. This chain links TRBV2 with TRBJ2-3; 12 nucleotides line up with TRBD2. Germline V gene sequence: CDR1 SNHLY, CDR2 FYNNEI. V was pared by 2 bases and J by 5 bases, with 8 bases of the junction left unmatched. There are 17 residues in the CDR3. The entire variable domain, with the rest obtained from reference TRBV2 and TRBJ2-3, is as follows: EPEVTQTPSHQVTQMGQEVILRCVPISNHLYFYWYRQILGQKVEFLVSFYNNEISEKSEIFDDQFSVERPDGSNFTLKIRSTKLEDSAMYFCASSEFLASGRGDTQYFGPGTRLTVL.

The V gene is TRBV11-3, the J gene TRBJ2-1; D might be TRBD1 or TRBD2, each matching 5 bases. The germline CDR1 and CDR2 sequences are SGHNT and YENEEA. V was clipped by 5 bases and J by 6 bases, with 17 bases between them. This CDR3 is built from 15 residues. CDR3 nucleotide sequence: TGTGCCAGCAGCCTCGCTCCGGGACCGGCCAATGAGCAGTTCTTC. Translation gives CASSLAPGPANEQFF.

V and J are TRBV11-2 and TRBJ2-5; D is uncertain. V dropped 3 bases and J dropped 7 bases, with 27 bases sitting between them. This CDR3 spans 18 amino acids. Germline V lookup: CDR1 SGHAT, CDR2 FQNNGV. The DNA of the CDR3 is TGTGCCAGCAGCTTCGGCACACCCTCACGAACCCCCTTGGGGACCCAGTACTTC. Protein: CASSFGTPSRTPLGTQYF.